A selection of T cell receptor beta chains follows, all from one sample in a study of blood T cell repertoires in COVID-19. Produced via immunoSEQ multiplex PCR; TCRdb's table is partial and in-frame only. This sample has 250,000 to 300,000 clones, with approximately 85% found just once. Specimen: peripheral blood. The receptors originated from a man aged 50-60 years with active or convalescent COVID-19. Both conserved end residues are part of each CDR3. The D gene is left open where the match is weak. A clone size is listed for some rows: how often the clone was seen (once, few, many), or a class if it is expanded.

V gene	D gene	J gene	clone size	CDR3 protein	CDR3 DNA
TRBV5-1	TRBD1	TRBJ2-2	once	CASSPGTVTGELFF	TGCGCCAGCAGCCCGGGGACAGTCACCGGGGAGCTGTTTTTT
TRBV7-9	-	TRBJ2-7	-	CASSQNTGYEQYF	TGTGCCAGCAGCCAAAACACAGGCTACGAGCAGTACTTC
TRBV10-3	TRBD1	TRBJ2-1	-	CAISETGDGEQFF	TGTGCCATCAGTGAAACAGGGGATGGTGAGCAGTTCTTC
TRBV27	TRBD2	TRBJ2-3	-	CASSLNGRAEDTQYF	TGTGCCAGCAGTTTAAACGGGAGGGCCGAAGATACGCAGTATTTT
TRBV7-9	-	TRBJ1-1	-	CASSVQGRFTEAFF	TGTGCCAGCAGCGTGCAGGGGAGATTCACTGAAGCTTTCTTT
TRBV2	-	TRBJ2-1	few	CASSELRGSGWGNEQFF	TGTGCCAGCAGTGAATTGAGAGGGAGCGGCTGGGGCAATGAGCAGTTCTTC
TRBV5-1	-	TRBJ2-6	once	CASSSGGANVLTF	TGCGCCAGCAGCTCAGGGGGGGCCAACGTCCTGACTTTC
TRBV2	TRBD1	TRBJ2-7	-	CASSEGTGGGEQYF	TGTGCCAGCAGTGAAGGGACAGGGGGGGGCGAGCAGTACTTC
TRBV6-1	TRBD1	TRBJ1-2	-	CASSEPQGVLGYTF	TGTGCCAGCAGTGAACCTCAGGGGGTTTTAGGCTACACCTTC
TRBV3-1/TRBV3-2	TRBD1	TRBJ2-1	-	CASTLDLGQPNNEQFF	TGTGCCAGCACCCTAGACCTGGGACAGCCCAACAATGAGCAGTTCTTC
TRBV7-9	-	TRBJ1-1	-	CASSFTQGLAQEAFF	TGTGCCAGCAGCTTCACGCAGGGATTGGCCCAAGAAGCTTTCTTT
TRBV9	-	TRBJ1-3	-	CASSPGGGAGNTIYF	TGTGCCAGCAGCCCCGGTGGGGGGGCTGGAAACACCATATATTTT
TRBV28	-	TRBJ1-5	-	CASSLGRESNQPQHF	TGTGCCAGCAGTTTAGGGAGAGAAAGCAATCAGCCCCAGCATTTT